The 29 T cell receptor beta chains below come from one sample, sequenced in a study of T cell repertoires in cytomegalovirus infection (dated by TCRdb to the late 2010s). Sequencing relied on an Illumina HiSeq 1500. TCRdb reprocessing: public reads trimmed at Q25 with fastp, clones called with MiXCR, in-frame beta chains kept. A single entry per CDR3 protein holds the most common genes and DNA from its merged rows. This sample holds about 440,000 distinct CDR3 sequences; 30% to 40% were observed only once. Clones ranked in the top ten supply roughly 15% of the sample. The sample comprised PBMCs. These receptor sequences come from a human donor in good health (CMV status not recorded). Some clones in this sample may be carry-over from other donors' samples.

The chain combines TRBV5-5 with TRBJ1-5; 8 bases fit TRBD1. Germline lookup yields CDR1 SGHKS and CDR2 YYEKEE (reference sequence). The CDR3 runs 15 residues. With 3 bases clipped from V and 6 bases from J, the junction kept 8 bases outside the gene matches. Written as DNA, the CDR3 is TGTGCCAGCAGCTACGAGACAGGGGTCTCTCAGCCCCAGCATTTT. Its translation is CASSYETGVSQPQHF.

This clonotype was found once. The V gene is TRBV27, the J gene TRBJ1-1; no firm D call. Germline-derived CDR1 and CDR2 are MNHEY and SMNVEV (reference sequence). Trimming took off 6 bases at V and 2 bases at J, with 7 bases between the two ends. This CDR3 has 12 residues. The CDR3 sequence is CASRRSNTEAFF. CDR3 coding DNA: TGTGCCAGCAGAAGGAGCAACACTGAAGCTTTCTTT.

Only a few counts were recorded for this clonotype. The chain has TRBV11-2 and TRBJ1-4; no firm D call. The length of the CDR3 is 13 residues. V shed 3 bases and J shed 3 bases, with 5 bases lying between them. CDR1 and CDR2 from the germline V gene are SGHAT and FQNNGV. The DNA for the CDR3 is TGTGCCAGCAGCTTTGTGGCTAATGAAAAACTGTTTTTT. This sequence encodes CASSFVANEKLFF. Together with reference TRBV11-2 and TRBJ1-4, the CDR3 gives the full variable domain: EAGVAQSPRYKIIEKRQSVAFWCNPISGHATLYWYQQILGQGPKLLIQFQNNGVVDDSQLPKDRFSAERLKGVDSTLKIQPAKLEDSAVYLCASSFVANEKLFFGSGTQLSVL.

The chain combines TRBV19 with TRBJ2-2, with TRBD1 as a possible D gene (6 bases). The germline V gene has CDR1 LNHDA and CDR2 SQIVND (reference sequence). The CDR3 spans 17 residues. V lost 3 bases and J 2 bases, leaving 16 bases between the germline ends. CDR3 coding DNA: TGTGCCAGTAGTATTCTTCGCAGGGGCGGTAACACCGGGGAGCTGTTTTTT. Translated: CASSILRRGGNTGELFF.

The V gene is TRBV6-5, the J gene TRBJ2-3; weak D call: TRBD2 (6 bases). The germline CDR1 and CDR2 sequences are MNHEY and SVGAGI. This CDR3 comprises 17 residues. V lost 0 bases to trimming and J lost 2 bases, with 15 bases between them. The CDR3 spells CASSYSMVAVNTDTQYF. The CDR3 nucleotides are TGTGCCAGCAGTTACTCGATGGTAGCGGTGAACACAGATACGCAGTATTTT.

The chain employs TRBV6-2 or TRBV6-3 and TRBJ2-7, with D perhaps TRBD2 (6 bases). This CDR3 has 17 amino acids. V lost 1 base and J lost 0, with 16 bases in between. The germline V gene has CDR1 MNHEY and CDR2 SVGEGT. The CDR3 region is CASSYLIGGLGSYEQYF. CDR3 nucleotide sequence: TGTGCCAGCAGTTACTTGATTGGAGGGCTCGGCTCCTACGAGCAGTACTTC.

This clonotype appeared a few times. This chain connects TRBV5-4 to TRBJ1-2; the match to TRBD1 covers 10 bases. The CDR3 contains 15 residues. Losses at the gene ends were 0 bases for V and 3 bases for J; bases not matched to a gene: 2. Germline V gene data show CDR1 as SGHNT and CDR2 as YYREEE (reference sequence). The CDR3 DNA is TGTGCCAGCAGCTTGGAAGGGACAGGGGACTATGGCTACACCTTC. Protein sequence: CASSLEGTGDYGYTF.

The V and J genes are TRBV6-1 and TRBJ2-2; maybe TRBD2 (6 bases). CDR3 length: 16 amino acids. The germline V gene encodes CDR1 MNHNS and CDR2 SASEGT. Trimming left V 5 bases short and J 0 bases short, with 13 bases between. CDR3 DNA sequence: TGTGCCAGCAGTCAAAGTGGGGGGACGAACACCGGGGAGCTGTTTTTT. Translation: CASSQSGGTNTGELFF.

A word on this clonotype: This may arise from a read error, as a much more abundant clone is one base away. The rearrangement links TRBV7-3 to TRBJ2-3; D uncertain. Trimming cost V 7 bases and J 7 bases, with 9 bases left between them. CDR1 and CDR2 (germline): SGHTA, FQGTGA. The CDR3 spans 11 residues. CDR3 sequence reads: CASNPGNTQYF. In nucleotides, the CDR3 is TGTGCCAGCAACCCCGGCAATACGCAGTATTTT.

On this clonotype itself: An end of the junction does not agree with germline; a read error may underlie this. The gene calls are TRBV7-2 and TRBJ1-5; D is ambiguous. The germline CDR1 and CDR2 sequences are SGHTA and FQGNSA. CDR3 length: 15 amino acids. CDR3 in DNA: TGTGTCAGCAGCTTGCTCCAGAATAGCAATCAGCCCAAGCATTTT. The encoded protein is CVSSLLQNSNQPKHF.

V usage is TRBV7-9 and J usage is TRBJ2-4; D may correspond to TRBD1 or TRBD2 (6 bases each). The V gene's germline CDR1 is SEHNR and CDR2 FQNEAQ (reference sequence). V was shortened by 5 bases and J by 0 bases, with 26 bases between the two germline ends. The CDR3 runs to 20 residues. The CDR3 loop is CASSPPGRGGGALAKNIQYF. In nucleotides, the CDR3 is TGTGCCAGCAGCCCCCCCGGCAGGGGAGGAGGAGCTCTAGCCAAAAACATTCAGTACTTC.

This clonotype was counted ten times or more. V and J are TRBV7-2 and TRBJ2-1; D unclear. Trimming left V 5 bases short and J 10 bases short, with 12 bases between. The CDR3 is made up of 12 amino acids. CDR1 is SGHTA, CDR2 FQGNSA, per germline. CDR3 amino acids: CASSRPTNEQFF. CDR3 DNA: TGTGCCAGCAGCAGACCTACCAACGAGCAGTTCTTC.

DNA for the CDR3: TGCAGTGCTGAAGTCCCGGGACAGGGAACCTACGAGCAGTACTTC. It translates to CSAEVPGQGTYEQYF. This rearrangement joins TRBV20-1 to TRBJ2-7; 9 bases agree with TRBD1. Germline-derived CDR1 and CDR2 are DFQATT and SNEGSKA (reference sequence). This CDR3 is built from 15 residues. V was pared by 5 bases and J by 2 bases, with 10 bases of the junction left unmatched.

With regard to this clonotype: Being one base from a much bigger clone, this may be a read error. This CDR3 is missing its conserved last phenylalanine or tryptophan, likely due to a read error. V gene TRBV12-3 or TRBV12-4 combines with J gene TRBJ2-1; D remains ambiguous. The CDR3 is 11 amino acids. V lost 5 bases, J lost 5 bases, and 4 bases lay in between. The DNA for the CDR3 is TGTGCCAGCAGTAGGGACAATGAGCAGTTCTGC. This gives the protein CASSRDNEQFC.

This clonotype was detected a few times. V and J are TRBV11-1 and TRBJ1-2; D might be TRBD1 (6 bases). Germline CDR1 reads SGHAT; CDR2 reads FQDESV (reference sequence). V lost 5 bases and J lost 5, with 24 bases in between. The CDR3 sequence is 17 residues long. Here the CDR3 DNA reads TGTGCCAGCAGCCCACGGTGGGGCAGGGGCCGCGCTTATGGCTACACCTTC. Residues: CASSPRWGRGRAYGYTF. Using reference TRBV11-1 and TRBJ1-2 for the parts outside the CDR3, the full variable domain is EAEVAQSPRYKITEKSQAVAFWCDPISGHATLYWYRQILGQGPELLVQFQDESVVDDSQLPKDRFSAERLKGVDSTLKIQPAELGDSAMYLCASSPRWGRGRAYGYTFGSGTRLTVV.

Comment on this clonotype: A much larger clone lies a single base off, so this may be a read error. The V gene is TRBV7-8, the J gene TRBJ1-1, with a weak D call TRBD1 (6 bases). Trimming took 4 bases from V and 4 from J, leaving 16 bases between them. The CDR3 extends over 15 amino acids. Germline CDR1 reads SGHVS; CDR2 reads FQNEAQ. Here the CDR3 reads CASSSYFEGGTEAFF. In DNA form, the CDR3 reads TGTGCCAGCAGCTCCTATTTTGAGGGGGGCACTGAAGCTTTCTTT.

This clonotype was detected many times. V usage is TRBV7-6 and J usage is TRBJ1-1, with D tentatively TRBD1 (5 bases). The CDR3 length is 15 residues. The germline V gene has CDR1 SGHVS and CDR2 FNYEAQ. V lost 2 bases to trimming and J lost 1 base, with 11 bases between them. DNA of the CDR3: TGTGCCAGCAGCTTACCTCCAGGGCCGAACACTGAAGCTTTCTTT. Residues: CASSLPPGPNTEAFF.

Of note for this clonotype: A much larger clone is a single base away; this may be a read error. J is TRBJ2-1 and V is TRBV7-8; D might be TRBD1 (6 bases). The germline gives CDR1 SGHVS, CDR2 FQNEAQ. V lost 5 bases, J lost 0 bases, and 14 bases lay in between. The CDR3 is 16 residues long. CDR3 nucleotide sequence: TGTGCCAGCAGCCCCGGACAGTTATTCTCCTACAATGAGCAGTTCTTC. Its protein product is CASSPGQLFSYNEQFF.

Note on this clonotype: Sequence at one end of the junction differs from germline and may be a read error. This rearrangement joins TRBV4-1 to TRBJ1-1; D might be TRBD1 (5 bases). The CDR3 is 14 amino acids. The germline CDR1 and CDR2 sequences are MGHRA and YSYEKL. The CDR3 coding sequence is TGCGCCAGCAGACAAGGGAGGGGGAACACTGAAGCTTTCTTT. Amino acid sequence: CASRQGRGNTEAFF.

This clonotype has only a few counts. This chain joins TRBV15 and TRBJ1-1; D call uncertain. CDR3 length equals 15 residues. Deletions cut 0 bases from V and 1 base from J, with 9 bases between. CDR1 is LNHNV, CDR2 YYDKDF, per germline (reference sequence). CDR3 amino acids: CATSRELTRNTEAFF. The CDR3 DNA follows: TGTGCCACCAGCAGAGAGTTGACAAGGAACACTGAAGCTTTCTTT.

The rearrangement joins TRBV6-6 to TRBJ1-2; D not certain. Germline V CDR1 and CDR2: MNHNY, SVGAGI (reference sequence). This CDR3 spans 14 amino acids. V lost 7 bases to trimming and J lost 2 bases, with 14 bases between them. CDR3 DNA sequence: TGTGCCAGCACCCCACGGGAGGGAAACTATGGCTACACCTTC. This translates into CASTPREGNYGYTF.

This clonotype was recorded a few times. In DNA, the CDR3 is TGTGCCAGCACTGGACGGGGAACTGAAGCTTTCTTT. Protein: CASTGRGTEAFF. The chain is built from TRBV25-1 and TRBJ1-1; no firm D call. Looked up from germline, CDR1 is MGHDK and CDR2 is SYGVNS. The CDR3 is 12 residues long. Trimming removed 7 bases at V and 5 bases at J, with 11 bases between.

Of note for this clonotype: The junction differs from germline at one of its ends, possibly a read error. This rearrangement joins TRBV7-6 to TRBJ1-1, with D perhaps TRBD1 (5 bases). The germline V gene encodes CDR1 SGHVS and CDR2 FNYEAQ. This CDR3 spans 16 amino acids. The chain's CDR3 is CANSSPNGHPNTEAFF. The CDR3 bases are TGTGCCAACAGCTCCCCTAACGGACACCCGAACACTGAAGCTTTCTTT.

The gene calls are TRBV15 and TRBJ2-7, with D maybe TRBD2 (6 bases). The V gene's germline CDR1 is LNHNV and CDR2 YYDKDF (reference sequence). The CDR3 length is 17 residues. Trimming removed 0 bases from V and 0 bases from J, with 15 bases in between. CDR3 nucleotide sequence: TGTGCCACCAGCAGAGAGGAGGGTGCTGCGAGCTCCTACGAGCAGTACTTC. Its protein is CATSREEGAASSYEQYF.

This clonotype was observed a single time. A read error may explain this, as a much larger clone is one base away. CDR3 sequence (DNA): TGTGCCAGCAGCTTAGGAGGGGGGACCACCTACAATGAGAAGTTCTTC. Translation gives CASSLGGGTTYNEKFF. The chain is built from TRBV7-6 and TRBJ2-1; either TRBD1 or TRBD2 may fit D (6 bases each). Germline V gives CDR1 SGHVS, CDR2 FNYEAQ. The CDR3 covers 16 residues.

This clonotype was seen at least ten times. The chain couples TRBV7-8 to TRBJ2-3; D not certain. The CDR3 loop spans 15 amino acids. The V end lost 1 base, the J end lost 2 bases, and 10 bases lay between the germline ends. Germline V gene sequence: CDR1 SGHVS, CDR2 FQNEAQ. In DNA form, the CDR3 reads TGTGCCAGCAGCTTAGAGTTAGCTTACACAGATACGCAGTATTTT. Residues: CASSLELAYTDTQYF.

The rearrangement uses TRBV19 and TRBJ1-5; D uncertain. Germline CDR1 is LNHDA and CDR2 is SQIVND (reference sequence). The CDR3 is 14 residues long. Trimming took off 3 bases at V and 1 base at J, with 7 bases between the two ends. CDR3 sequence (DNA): TGTGCCAGTAGTATTTGGGGAAGCAATCAGCCCCAGCATTTT. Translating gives CASSIWGSNQPQHF. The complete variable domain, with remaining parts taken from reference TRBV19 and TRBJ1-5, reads DGGITQSPKYLFRKEGQNVTLSCEQNLNHDAMYWYRQDPGQGLRLIYYSQIVNDFQKGDIAEGYSVSREKKESFPLTVTSAQKNPTAFYLCASSIWGSNQPQHFGDGTRLSIL.

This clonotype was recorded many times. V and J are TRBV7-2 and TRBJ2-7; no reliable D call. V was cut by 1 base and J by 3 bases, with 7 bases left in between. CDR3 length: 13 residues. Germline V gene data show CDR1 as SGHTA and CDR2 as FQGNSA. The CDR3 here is CASSLGYVYEQYF. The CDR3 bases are TGTGCCAGCAGCTTAGGTTACGTCTACGAGCAGTACTTC.

The CDR3 bases are TGTGCCAGTAGTCGGATGACTAGCGGGGGAAACGGGGAGCTGTTTTTT. Its translation is CASSRMTSGGNGELFF. The chain uses TRBV19 and TRBJ2-2; 12 nucleotides match TRBD2. The V gene end was trimmed by 5 bases and the J gene end by 7 bases; junction bases not matched to a gene: 8. CDR1 and CDR2 from the germline V gene are LNHDA and SQIVND (reference sequence). This CDR3 region has 16 residues.